What follows describes a single T cell receptor beta chain. Antigen: not known. Every subset had its genomic DNA shared out evenly among several immunoSEQ plates. Some clones are missing from TCRdb's copy, which holds only in-frame ones; the method was immunoSEQ multiplex PCR. The sample includes about 2.2 million clones, 85% to 95% seen only once; the top ten take about 1.8%. The data derive from a study of shared clonotypes between healthy human individuals. Study-wide results and caveats: The represented genetic and exposure-history diversity was limited by the small number of donors. It was expected that sequencing depth would affect clonotype sharing among donors.

Naive-designated CD8 cells lacked CD45RO, were positively enriched for CCR7, and omitted terminally differentiated effector memory CD45RA+ cells. Sequencing was carried out using naive CD8+ T cells from PBMCs. This TCR derives from a young man in good health. Some clones in this sample may be carry-over from other donors' samples.

The CDR3 bases are TGTGCCAGCAGCCAACTTGGAGGGGTTTACGAGCAGTACTTC. Translated, it gives CASSQLGGVYEQYF. The chain recombines TRBV14 with TRBJ2-7, with TRBD2 as a possible D gene (6 bases). Trimming pared 2 bases from V and 4 bases from J, leaving 12 bases between. The CDR3 length is 14 residues. Germline CDR1 SGHDN, CDR2 FVKESK.